This T cell receptor (beta chain) is drawn from a study of blood T cell repertoires in COVID-19. Study as a whole: PBMCs, B-cell-depleted T cells, or T cells were the source of the cDNA or gDNA that made up the material.

Only in-frame clones appear in the TCRdb table, and some are missing; sequencing was by immunoSEQ multiplex PCR. The table records around 290,000 clones, roughly 88% of them present only once. As regards this clone: A read error may produce the germline difference seen at one junction end.

From germline, CDR1 is MNHNS and CDR2 SASEGT. The CDR3 totals 11 residues. Researchers sorted participants into cohorts using their self-reported clinical history. Either two negative PCRs, clearance, or symptom resolution qualified Cohort 3 donors as recovered. The chain employs TRBV6-1 and TRBJ2-2, with D perhaps matching TRBD2 (6 bases). Sequencing used PBMCs or T cells enriched from blood (not recorded which). This TCR derives from a woman aged 25 to 45 who had recovered from COVID-19. The CDR3 DNA reads as TGTGCCAGCAGTGAATACGGGGGGCTGTTTTTT. Protein: CASSEYGGLFF.